These T cell receptor beta chains were read from a single sample in a study of response to subunit inactivated influenza vaccine. MiXCR, run by TCRdb on the RT-PCR reads, gives a single entry per CDR3 protein. This sample has hundreds of thousands of distinct CDR3 sequences; about 25% occur once, and the top ten carry approximately 2%. The specimen was CD4+ T cells sorted from PBMCs, collected about 5 days after vaccination. These receptors originate from a man aged 50 or older who received an inactivated influenza vaccine. Each CDR3 is given with its conserved first and last residue. Fields, in order: CDR3 DNA, CDR3 protein, V gene, clone size, J gene, D gene. The D gene is left open where the match is weak. Where a row states a size, it is once, few, many or the class of an expanded clone; other rows omit it.

TGTGCCAGCAGTGTACCAGGACAGTTTCACGAGCAGTACTTC CASSVPGQFHEQYF TRBV6-1 few TRBJ2-7 -
TGTGCCAGCAAATATATTTGGGACATCTCCTACGAGCAGTACTTC CASKYIWDISYEQYF TRBV6-1 once TRBJ2-7 -
TGTGCCAGCAGAAAGGGACACGGCAATCAGCCCCAGCATTTT CASRKGHGNQPQHF TRBV6-2/TRBV6-3 - TRBJ1-5 -
TGTGCCAGTAAAGCTAGCGGGAGGTACGGCGAGCAGTACTTC CASKASGRYGEQYF TRBV19 - TRBJ2-7 TRBD2
TGTGCCAGTAAGGGGACAGGCTCCTACGAGCAGTACTTC CASKGTGSYEQYF TRBV19 - TRBJ2-7 TRBD1
TGCAGCGTACTAGGTGGGGGGACCCAGTACTTC CSVLGGGTQYF TRBV29-1 many TRBJ2-5 -
TGTGCCAGCAGCCGGGGACAGAGCTCCTACAATGAGCAGTTCTTC CASSRGQSSYNEQFF TRBV5-1 many TRBJ2-1 TRBD1
TGTGCCAGCAGCTTAGGGCAAGGAGGTGCGGAGACCCAGTACTTC CASSLGQGGAETQYF TRBV7-9 - TRBJ2-5 -
TGTGCCAGCAGTGATTCCCGAACAGGGTTTAGTGGCTACACCTTC CASSDSRTGFSGYTF TRBV25-1 - TRBJ1-2 -
TGTGCCAGCAGCCAAGGACGGACTCTCATCTCTCATACGCAGTATTTT CASSQGRTLISHTQYF TRBV3-1 - TRBJ2-3 -
TGTGCCAGCAGTTTTGGGGATAGCGGGAGGGCCGCCGGCGAGCAGTACTTC CASSFGDSGRAAGEQYF TRBV12-3/TRBV12-4 few TRBJ2-7 TRBD2
TGTGCCAGCAGCTTATACGGGAGGGCCGCAGATACGCAGTATTTT CASSLYGRAADTQYF TRBV11-2 few TRBJ2-3 TRBD2
TGCAGTGGGGAAGAGCTCGGCAGGAGCTCGGTCGAGCAGTACTTC CSGEELGRSSVEQYF TRBV20-1 - TRBJ2-7 -
TGTGCCTGGAGTGCGACGACAGGGAGGCGAGATACGCAGTATTTT CAWSATTGRRDTQYF TRBV30 - TRBJ2-3 -
TGTGCCAGCAGCCACTCACAGGTCACAGGGGAGACCCAGTACTTC CASSHSQVTGETQYF TRBV3-1 - TRBJ2-5 -
TGCGCCAGCACCTTCACCACAGGGGGCGATTCACCCCTCCACTTT CASTFTTGGDSPLHF TRBV5-1 few TRBJ1-6 TRBD1
TGTGCCAGCAGCCAAGATTGGGGAAGTGGTCGGTACGAGCAGTACTTC CASSQDWGSGRYEQYF TRBV4-2 - TRBJ2-7 -
TGCAGTGCTAGAAGGGGGGGCCTTAACACCGGGGAGCTGTTTTTT CSARRGGLNTGELFF TRBV20-1 many TRBJ2-2 -
TGTGCCAGCAGTTTACGACAAACCTACGAGCAGTACTTC CASSLRQTYEQYF TRBV27 few TRBJ2-7 -
TGTGCCAGCAGCGTTCAGGGCTTACAGAACACCGGGGAGCTGTTTTTT CASSVQGLQNTGELFF TRBV5-5 few TRBJ2-2 -
TGTGCCAGCAGGGGGGACAGGAGGGCAGATACGCAGTATTTT CASRGDRRADTQYF TRBV2 - TRBJ2-3 TRBD1
TGTGCCATCGGGATAGCGGGGAACAATGAGCAGTTCTTC CAIGIAGNNEQFF TRBV10-3 many TRBJ2-1 TRBD2
TGTGCCAGCAGGCAGGGGGCGAAATACCAAGAGACCCAGTACTTC CASRQGAKYQETQYF TRBV28 - TRBJ2-5 TRBD1
TGTGCCATCAGTGCTCAGGGGACGGAGACCCAGTACTTC CAISAQGTETQYF TRBV10-3 few TRBJ2-5 -
TGTGCCAGCAGTTTACCCCAGGGTGCGTCCGGCAATGAGCAGTTCTTC CASSLPQGASGNEQFF TRBV12-3/TRBV12-4 - TRBJ2-1 -
TGCAGTGCTAGACTAGCGGGGGACAATGAGCAGTTCTTC CSARLAGDNEQFF TRBV20-1 - TRBJ2-1 TRBD2
TGTGCCATCAGTGACGGGGTTAATAGTAGGAATGAGCAGTTCTTC CAISDGVNSRNEQFF TRBV10-3 few TRBJ2-1 -
TGTGCCAGCAGGTTCGAACCGGGACGGAGAAAAGAGACCCAGTACTTC CASRFEPGRRKETQYF TRBV7-9 - TRBJ2-5 -
TGTGCCAGCTCACCCCTAGCGGCCTTCTACGAGCAGTACTTC CASSPLAAFYEQYF TRBV18 few TRBJ2-7 TRBD2
TGCAGTGCCTACAGGGGCTATGAGCAGTTCTTC CSAYRGYEQFF TRBV20-1 few TRBJ2-1 TRBD1
TGTGCCAGCAAAGCTAGCGGGGTTAGCACAGATACGCAGTATTTT CASKASGVSTDTQYF TRBV27 - TRBJ2-3 TRBD2
TGTGCCACCAGCAGACGAGCTCTCACGGGCGGGGAGCTGTTTTTT CATSRRALTGGELFF TRBV15 few TRBJ2-2 -
TGCAGTGCTAGAGATGGGGCTAGCGGGAGGGAGACCCAGTACTTC CSARDGASGRETQYF TRBV20-1 - TRBJ2-5 TRBD2
TGCAGTGCCCCTAGAGGGGGGTTAGGTGAAAAACTGTTTTTT CSAPRGGLGEKLFF TRBV20-1 few TRBJ1-4 -
TGTGCCAGCGAGCGGGCTAGCGGGATTGGCGGGGAGCTGTTTTTT CASERASGIGGELFF TRBV6-1 few TRBJ2-2 TRBD2
TGCAGCGTTGGTGGGACTAGCGGAGGCACCGGGGAGCTGTTTTTT CSVGGTSGGTGELFF TRBV29-1 few TRBJ2-2 TRBD2
TGTGCCAGCTCACCACGGTACGGCAGCTACCAAGAGACCCAGTACTTC CASSPRYGSYQETQYF TRBV18 - TRBJ2-5 -
TGTGCCAGCAACGGAGGCGGTGCTTTCTCCTCTGGGGCCAACGTCCTGACTTTC CASNGGGAFSSGANVLTF TRBV12-3/TRBV12-4 - TRBJ2-6 -
TGTGCCAGCAGCTTAGCGGGGTGGAATTCACCCCTCCACTTT CASSLAGWNSPLHF TRBV7-2 - TRBJ1-6 -
TGTGCCAGCAGTCCGACTAGCGGATCATTCACAGATACGCAGTATTTT CASSPTSGSFTDTQYF TRBV6-2/TRBV6-3 - TRBJ2-3 TRBD2
TGTGCCATCGGAGAGGGGACAGGGGATCGAGCGGATCAGCCCCAGCATTTT CAIGEGTGDRADQPQHF TRBV10-3 few TRBJ1-5 TRBD1
TGTGCCGGTATTCGGGACGTCAAAACGGACAATGAGCAGTTCTTC CAGIRDVKTDNEQFF TRBV6-1 - TRBJ2-1 -
TGCAGTGTCGGACGTCAAGAAGAGACCCAGTACTTC CSVGRQEETQYF TRBV20-1 - TRBJ2-5 -
TGCAGTGCTAGAACCGGACTAGGCTACAATGAGCAGTTCTTC CSARTGLGYNEQFF TRBV20-1 - TRBJ2-1 TRBD2
TGCAGTGCTAGAGATCTAGCGGGGGGGCGCGGGGAGACCCAGTACTTC CSARDLAGGRGETQYF TRBV20-1 few TRBJ2-5 TRBD2
TGTGCCAGCAGCTTAGCGCAAACTAGCGGCCAAGAGACCCAGTACTTC CASSLAQTSGQETQYF TRBV7-2 few TRBJ2-5 TRBD2
TGCGCCAGCAGCTTGAGGGACAGCACCTCTGGGGCCCACGTCCTGACTTTC CASSLRDSTSGAHVLTF TRBV5-1 - TRBJ2-6 TRBD1